This entry is about one T cell receptor (beta chain). What it recognizes is unknown. CDR1 MDHEN and CDR2 SYDVKM come from the germline V gene. The CDR3 spans 14 residues. V lost 2 bases, J lost 4 bases, and 11 bases lay in between. Treatment given: 15 to 20 received Ad26.COV2.S at low or high dose, single or two shots; 5 received placebo; per-sample allocation not given. At day 63 after the first vaccine or placebo injection, samples were drawn. The source of the sample is a study of Ad26.COV2.S vaccination and SARS-CoV-2 variants. Only in-frame clones appear in the TCRdb table, and some are missing; sequencing was by immunoSEQ multiplex PCR. The sample shows about 420,000 clones, roughly 90% of them seen only once. Study-level points and caveats: Recipients given vaccine exceeded placebo recipients in spike-specific TCR breadth.

This receptor was identified in a person aged 18 to 59 who received the Ad26.COV2.S COVID-19 vaccine or a placebo. Source: peripheral blood, taken in a trial of Ad26.COV2.S vaccine versus placebo. The J gene is TRBJ1-2, the V gene TRBV28; no clear D gene. The CDR3 DNA sequence: TGTGCCAGCAGTTTAGCGCCCACCAGCTATGGCTACACCTTC. It is translated as CASSLAPTSYGYTF.